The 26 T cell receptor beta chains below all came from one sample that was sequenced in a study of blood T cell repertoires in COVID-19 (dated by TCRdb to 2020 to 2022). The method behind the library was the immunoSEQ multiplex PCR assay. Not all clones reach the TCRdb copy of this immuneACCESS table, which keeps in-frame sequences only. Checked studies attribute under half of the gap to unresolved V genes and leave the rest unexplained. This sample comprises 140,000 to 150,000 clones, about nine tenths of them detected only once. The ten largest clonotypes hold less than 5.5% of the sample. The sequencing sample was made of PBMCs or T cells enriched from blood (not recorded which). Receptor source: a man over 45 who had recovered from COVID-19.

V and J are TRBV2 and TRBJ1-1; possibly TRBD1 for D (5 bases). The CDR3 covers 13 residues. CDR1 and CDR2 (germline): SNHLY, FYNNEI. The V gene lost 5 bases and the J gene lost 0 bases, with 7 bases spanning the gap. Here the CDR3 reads CASSKQVNTEAFF. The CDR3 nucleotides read TGTGCCAGCAGTAAACAGGTGAACACTGAAGCTTTCTTT.

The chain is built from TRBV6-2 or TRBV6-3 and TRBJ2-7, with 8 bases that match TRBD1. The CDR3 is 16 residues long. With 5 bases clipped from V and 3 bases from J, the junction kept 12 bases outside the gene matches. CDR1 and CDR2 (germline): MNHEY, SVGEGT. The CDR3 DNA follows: TGTGCCAGCAGTCAAAGGAATATGGACAGGGACTACGAGCAGTACGTC. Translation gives CASSQRNMDRDYEQYV.

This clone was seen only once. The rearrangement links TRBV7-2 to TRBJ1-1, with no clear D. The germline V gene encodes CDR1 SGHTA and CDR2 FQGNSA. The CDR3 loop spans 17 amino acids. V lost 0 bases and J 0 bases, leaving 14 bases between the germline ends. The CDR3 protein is CASSLAGPGFMNTEAFF. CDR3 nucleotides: TGTGCCAGCAGCTTAGCAGGTCCAGGATTCATGAACACTGAAGCTTTCTTT.

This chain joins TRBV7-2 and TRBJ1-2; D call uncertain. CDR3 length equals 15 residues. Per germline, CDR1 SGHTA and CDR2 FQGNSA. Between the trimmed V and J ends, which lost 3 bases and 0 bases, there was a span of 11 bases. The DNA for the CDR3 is TGTGCCAGCAGCTTGGCCCTGGCAGCTAACTATGGCTACACCTTC. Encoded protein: CASSLALAANYGYTF.

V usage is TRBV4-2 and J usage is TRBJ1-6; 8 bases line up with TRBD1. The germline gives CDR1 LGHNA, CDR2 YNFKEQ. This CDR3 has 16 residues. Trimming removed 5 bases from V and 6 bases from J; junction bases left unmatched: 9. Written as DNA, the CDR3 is TGTGCCAGCAGCAGACAGGGGCAGGGGATTAATTCACCCCTCCACTTT. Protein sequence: CASSRQGQGINSPLHF.

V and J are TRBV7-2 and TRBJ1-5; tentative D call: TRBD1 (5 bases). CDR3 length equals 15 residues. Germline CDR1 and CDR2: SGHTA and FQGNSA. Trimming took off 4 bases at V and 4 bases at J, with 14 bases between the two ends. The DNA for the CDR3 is TGTGCCAGCAGCTATTTTTTGACAGATAATCAGCCCCAGCATTTT. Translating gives CASSYFLTDNQPQHF. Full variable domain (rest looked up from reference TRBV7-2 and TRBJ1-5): GAGVSQSPSNKVTEKGKDVELRCDPISGHTALYWYRQSLGQGLEFLIYFQGNSAPDKSGLPSDRFSAERTGGSVSTLTIQRTQQEDSAVYLCASSYFLTDNQPQHFGDGTRLSIL.

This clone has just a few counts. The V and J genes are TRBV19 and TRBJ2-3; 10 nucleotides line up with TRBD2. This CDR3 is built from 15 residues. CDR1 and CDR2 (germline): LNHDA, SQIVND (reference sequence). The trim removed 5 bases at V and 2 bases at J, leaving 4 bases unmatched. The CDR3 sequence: CASSRLAGLTDTQYF. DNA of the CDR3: TGTGCCAGTAGTCGACTAGCGGGCCTCACAGATACGCAGTATTTT.

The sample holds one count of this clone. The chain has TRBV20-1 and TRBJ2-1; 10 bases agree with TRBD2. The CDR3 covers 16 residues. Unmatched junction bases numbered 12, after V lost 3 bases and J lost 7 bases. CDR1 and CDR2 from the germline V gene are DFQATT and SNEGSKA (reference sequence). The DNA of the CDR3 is TGCAGTGCTAGTCCGGGACTAGCGCCTCCCTGGAATGAGCAGTTCTTC. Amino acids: CSASPGLAPPWNEQFF.

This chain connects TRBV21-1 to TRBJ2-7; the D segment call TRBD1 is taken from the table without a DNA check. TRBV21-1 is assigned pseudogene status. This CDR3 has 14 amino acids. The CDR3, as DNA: TGTGCCACCGAATTTGTTGGGCAGTCAGTCGATGAGTACGTC. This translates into CATEFVGQSVDEYV.

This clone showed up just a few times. Here the CDR3 reads CASSLDRRGSPLHF. CDR3 DNA sequence: TGTGCCAGCAGCTTAGATCGTCGGGGTTCACCCCTCCACTTT. The genes are TRBV11-3 and TRBJ1-6; D gene uncertain. The CDR3 sequence is 14 residues long. Trimming removed 0 bases from V and 9 bases from J, with 9 bases in between. Germline loops: CDR1 SGHNT, CDR2 YENEEA.

In DNA, the CDR3 is TGTGCCACCAGTGACTATACCCACACTGAAGCTTTCTTT. It is translated as CATSDYTHTEAFF. The genes are TRBV24-1 and TRBJ1-1; the D is unclear. The germline V gene encodes CDR1 KGHDR and CDR2 SFDVKD. V lost 4 bases and J lost 3, with 8 bases in between. The CDR3 totals 13 residues.

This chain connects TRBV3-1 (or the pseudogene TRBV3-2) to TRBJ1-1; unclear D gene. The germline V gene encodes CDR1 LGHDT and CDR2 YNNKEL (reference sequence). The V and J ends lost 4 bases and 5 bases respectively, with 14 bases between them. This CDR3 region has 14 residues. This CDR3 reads CASSPRKGVTEAFF. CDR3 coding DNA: TGTGCCAGCAGCCCGCGGAAGGGAGTAACTGAAGCTTTCTTT.

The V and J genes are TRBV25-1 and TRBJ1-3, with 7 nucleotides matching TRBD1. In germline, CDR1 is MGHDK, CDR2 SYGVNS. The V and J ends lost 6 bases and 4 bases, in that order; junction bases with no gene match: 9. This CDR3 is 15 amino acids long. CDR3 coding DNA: TGTGCCAGCAGCCTCACGGCGGGACAGGGAAACACCATATATTTT. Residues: CASSLTAGQGNTIYF.

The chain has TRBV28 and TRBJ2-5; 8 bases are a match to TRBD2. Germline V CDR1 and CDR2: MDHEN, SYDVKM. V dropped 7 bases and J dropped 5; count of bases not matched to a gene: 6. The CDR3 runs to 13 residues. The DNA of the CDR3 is TGTGCCAGCAATCAAGCGGGGGAGGAGACCCAGTACTTC. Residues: CASNQAGEETQYF.

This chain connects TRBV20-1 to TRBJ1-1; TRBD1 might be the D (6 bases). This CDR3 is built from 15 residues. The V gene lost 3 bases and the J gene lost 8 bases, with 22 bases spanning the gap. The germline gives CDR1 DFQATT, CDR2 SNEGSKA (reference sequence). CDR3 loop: CSASKRGRGRDEAFF. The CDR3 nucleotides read TGCAGTGCTAGTAAAAGGGGCAGGGGAAGGGACGAAGCTTTCTTT.

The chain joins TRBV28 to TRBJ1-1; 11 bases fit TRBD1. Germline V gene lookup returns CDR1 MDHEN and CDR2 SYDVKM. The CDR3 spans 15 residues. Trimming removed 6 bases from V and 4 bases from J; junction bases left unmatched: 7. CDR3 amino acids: CASSLPGQGATEAFF. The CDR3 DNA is TGTGCCAGCAGCCTCCCCGGACAGGGGGCCACTGAAGCTTTCTTT. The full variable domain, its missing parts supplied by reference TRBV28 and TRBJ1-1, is DVKVTQSSRYLVKRTGEKVFLECVQDMDHENMFWYRQDPGLGLRLIYFSYDVKMKEKGDIPEGYSVSREKKERFSLILESASTNQTSMYLCASSLPGQGATEAFFGQGTRLTVV.

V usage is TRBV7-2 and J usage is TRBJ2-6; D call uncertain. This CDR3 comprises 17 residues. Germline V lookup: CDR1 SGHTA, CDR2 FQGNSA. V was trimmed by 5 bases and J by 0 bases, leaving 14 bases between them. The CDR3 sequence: CASSPGAFRSGANVLTF. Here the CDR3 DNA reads TGTGCCAGCAGCCCCGGAGCGTTCCGCTCTGGGGCCAACGTCCTGACTTTC. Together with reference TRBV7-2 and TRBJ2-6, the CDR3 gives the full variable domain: GAGVSQSPSNKVTEKGKDVELRCDPISGHTALYWYRQSLGQGLEFLIYFQGNSAPDKSGLPSDRFSAERTGGSVSTLTIQRTQQEDSAVYLCASSPGAFRSGANVLTFGAGSRLTVL.

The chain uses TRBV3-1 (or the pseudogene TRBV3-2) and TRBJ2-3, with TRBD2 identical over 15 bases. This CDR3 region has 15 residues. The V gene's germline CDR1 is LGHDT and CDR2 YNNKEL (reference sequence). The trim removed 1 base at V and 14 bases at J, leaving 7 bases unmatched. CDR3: CASSQGTSGGVPRYF. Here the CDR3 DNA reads TGTGCCAGCAGCCAAGGGACTAGCGGGGGGGTCCCGCGGTATTTT.

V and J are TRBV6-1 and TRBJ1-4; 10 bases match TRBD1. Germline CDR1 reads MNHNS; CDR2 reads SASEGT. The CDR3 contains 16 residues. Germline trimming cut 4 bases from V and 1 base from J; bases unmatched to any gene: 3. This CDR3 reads CASSGGQGLTNEKLFF. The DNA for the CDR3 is TGTGCCAGCAGTGGGGGACAGGGGTTAACTAATGAAAAACTGTTTTTT.

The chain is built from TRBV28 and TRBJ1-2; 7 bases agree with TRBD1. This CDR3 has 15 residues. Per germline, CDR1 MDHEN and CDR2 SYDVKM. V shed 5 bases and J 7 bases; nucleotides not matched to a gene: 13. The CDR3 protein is CASSRDSPSYLGYTF. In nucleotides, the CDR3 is TGTGCCAGCAGTCGGGACAGTCCCTCCTATCTTGGCTACACCTTC.

The CDR3 loop reads CAGRRQGFDYEQYV. CDR3 sequence (DNA): TGTGCCGGCCGACGACAGGGTTTCGACTACGAGCAGTACGTC. The gene calls are TRBV2 and TRBJ2-7, with TRBD1 matching 7 bases. With V trimmed by 11 bases and J by 3 bases, 13 bases remained unmatched. This CDR3 region has 14 residues. In germline, CDR1 is SNHLY, CDR2 FYNNEI.

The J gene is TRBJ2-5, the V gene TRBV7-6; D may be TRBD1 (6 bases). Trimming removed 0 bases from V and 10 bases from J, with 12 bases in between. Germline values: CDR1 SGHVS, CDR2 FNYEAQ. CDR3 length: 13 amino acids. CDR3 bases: TGTGCCAGCAGCTTAGCGTGGGGGCAGGTCCAGTACTTC. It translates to CASSLAWGQVQYF.

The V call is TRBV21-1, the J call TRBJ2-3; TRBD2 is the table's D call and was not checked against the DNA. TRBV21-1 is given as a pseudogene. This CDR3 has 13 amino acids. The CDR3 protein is CAIPTRGTDTQYF. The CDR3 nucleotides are TGTGCCATCCCAACTCGGGGCACAGATACGCAGTATTTT.

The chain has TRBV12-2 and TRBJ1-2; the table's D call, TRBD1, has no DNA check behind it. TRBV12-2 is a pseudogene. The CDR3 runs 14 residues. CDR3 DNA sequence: TGTGCAAGTCGCTTAGACAGGGTTCTCTACGGCTACACCTTC. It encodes CASRLDRVLYGYTF.

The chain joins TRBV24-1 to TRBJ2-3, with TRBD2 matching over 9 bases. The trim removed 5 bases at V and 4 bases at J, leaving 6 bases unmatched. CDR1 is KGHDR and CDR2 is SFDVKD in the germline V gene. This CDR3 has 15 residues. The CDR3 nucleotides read TGTGCCACCAGTGTCACCGGGACTAGCCCAGATACGCAGTATTTT. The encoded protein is CATSVTGTSPDTQYF.

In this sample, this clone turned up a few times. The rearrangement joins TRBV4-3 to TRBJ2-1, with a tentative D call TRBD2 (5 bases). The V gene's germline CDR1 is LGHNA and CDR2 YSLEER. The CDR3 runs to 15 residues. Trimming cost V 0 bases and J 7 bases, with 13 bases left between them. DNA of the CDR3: TGCGCCAGCAGCCAAGAAGGTCTAGCTGGGAATGAGCAGTTCTTC. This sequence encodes CASSQEGLAGNEQFF.